The present TCR beta chain was sequenced within a study of blood T cell repertoires in COVID-19. Study information: Sites across the United States, Italy and Spain contributed samples from acute and convalescent COVID-19. PBMCs, B-cell-depleted T cells, or T cells provided the cDNA or gDNA that made up the material.

The CDR3 is 16 amino acids. Germline V lookup: CDR1 SGHRS, CDR2 YFSETQ. Trimming at V came to 4 bases and at J to 1 base, leaving 2 bases not matched to a gene. Source study methods: Estimation of nucleated cell counts relied on the amplification of reference gene primers. This table comes from immunoSEQ multiplex PCR, and its TCRdb copy is limited to in-frame clones, with some not included. The V and J calls and the clone size are those of that table, but D and trimming were determined from the DNA. Of around 130,000 clones in the sample, 75% to 85% were seen once. This receptor was identified in a man aged 50-59 years with acute or convalescent COVID-19. This sequence joins TRBV5-1 and TRBJ2-3; 14 positions agree with TRBD2. Sequencing input: peripheral blood. CDR3 amino acids: CASSQTSGRGTDTQYF. In DNA, the CDR3 is TGCGCCAGCAGCCAGACTAGCGGGAGGGGCACAGATACGCAGTATTTT.